The 17 T cell receptor beta chains presented below share a single source sample, sequenced in a study of T cells in Graves' hyperthyroidism and ophthalmopathy. TCR beta CDR3 sequences were amplified from RNA transcripts. RT-PCR in the first round (using the HTBI primer set) targeted the TCR CDR3. TCRdb analysed the multiplex PCR reads with MiXCR anew, one entry per CDR3 protein. Of about 480,000 distinct CDR3 sequences listed, 22% were seen once; the top ten hold roughly 49%. The sample taken for sequencing was blood. All receptors derive from a woman in her 70s with Graves' ophthalmopathy.

This clonotype was seen a few times. The CDR3 spells CASSSFDRDQPQHF. Here the CDR3 DNA reads TGTGCCAGCAGCTCGTTCGACAGGGATCAGCCCCAGCATTTT. The V gene is TRBV7-8, the J gene TRBJ1-5, with 7 bases aligning to TRBD1. CDR1 and CDR2 from the germline V gene are SGHVS and FQNEAQ. The CDR3 has 14 amino acids. Trimming took 4 bases from V and 5 from J; bases not matched to a gene: 5. The full variable domain, rest sourced from reference TRBV7-8 and TRBJ1-5, is GAGVSQSPRYKVAKRGQDVALRCDPISGHVSLFWYQQALGQGPEFLTYFQNEAQLDKSGLPSDRFFAERPEGSVSTLKIQRTQQEDSAVYLCASSSFDRDQPQHFGDGTRLSIL.

This clonotype was counted at least ten times. CDR3 amino acids: CASSALAELYNEQFF. The CDR3 nucleotides read TGTGCCAGCAGTGCATTAGCGGAGCTATACAATGAGCAGTTCTTC. The chain couples TRBV2 to TRBJ2-1, with TRBD2 as a possible D gene (6 bases). Germline V lookup: CDR1 SNHLY, CDR2 FYNNEI. Trimming took off 4 bases at V and 4 bases at J, with 14 bases between the two ends. The CDR3 extends over 15 amino acids.

This clonotype was seen many times. The CDR3 DNA reads TGTGCCAGCAGCTTAGGGAGGGTGGGGAATCAGCCCCAGCATTTT. Translating gives CASSLGRVGNQPQHF. The chain combines TRBV7-2 with TRBJ1-5; D not resolved. The germline V and J ends were trimmed by 1 base and 4 bases, with 11 bases remaining between them. Germline V gene sequence: CDR1 SGHTA, CDR2 FQGNSA. The CDR3 consists of 15 residues.

V usage is TRBV6-2 or TRBV6-3 and J usage is TRBJ1-3; TRBD1 aligns across 8 bases. The CDR3 is 15 residues long. V was clipped by 3 bases and J by 4 bases; unmatched bases: 5. Germline CDR1 and CDR2: MNHEY and SVGEGT. As DNA, the CDR3 is TGTGCCAGCAGTTATAGGGGACAGGTCGGAAACACCATATATTTT. Protein product: CASSYRGQVGNTIYF.

This clonotype was counted at least ten times. The chain carries TRBV20-1 and TRBJ2-5; no reliable D call. V lost 6 bases and J lost 1, with 9 bases in between. From germline, CDR1 is DFQATT and CDR2 SNEGSKA (reference sequence). The CDR3 covers 12 residues. The CDR3 coding sequence is TGCAGTGCCCCGGTGGGCCAAGAGACCCAGTACTTC. It yields the protein CSAPVGQETQYF.

The chain employs TRBV24-1 and TRBJ2-3, with TRBD2 matching over 9 bases. J lost 3 bases, V lost 2 bases, and 11 bases had no gene match. The CDR3 is made up of 18 amino acids. The germline CDR1 and CDR2 sequences are KGHDR and SFDVKD. CDR3 DNA: TGTGCCACCAGTGATTCGATGCCTAGCGGGAAAACTACAGATACGCAGTATTTT. Translation: CATSDSMPSGKTTDTQYF.

The rearrangement links TRBV11-2 to TRBJ1-2; D ambiguous. V lost 0 bases and J lost 5, with 16 bases in between. Germline CDR1 SGHAT, CDR2 FQNNGV. The CDR3 length is 16 residues. Here the CDR3 DNA reads TGTGCCAGCAGCTTAGATCCTGAAAAGTGGGCATATGGCTACACCTTC. Translation gives CASSLDPEKWAYGYTF. The full variable domain, with the rest looked up from reference TRBV11-2 and TRBJ1-2, is EAGVAQSPRYKIIEKRQSVAFWCNPISGHATLYWYQQILGQGPKLLIQFQNNGVVDDSQLPKDRFSAERLKGVDSTLKIQPAKLEDSAVYLCASSLDPEKWAYGYTFGSGTRLTVV.

Only a few counts were recorded for this clonotype. The chain links TRBV30 to TRBJ2-7, with 9 bases identical to TRBD1. The CDR3 contains 16 residues. Germline V gene lookup returns CDR1 GTSNPN and CDR2 SVGIG (reference sequence). The V and J ends lost 2 bases and 5 bases, in that order; junction bases with no gene match: 13. CDR3 sequence: CAWSLHRSDRGHEQYF. CDR3 DNA: TGTGCCTGGAGTCTTCACCGATCGGACAGGGGCCACGAGCAGTACTTC.

This chain joins TRBV20-1 and TRBJ2-1, with 12 bases fitting TRBD2. This CDR3 is built from 16 residues. V gave up 4 bases and J gave up 7 bases; unmatched junction bases: 11. CDR1 and CDR2 from the germline V gene are DFQATT and SNEGSKA (reference sequence). CDR3 region: CSAILMTSGSWNEQFF. The CDR3 DNA reads TGCAGTGCTATCCTGATGACTAGCGGGAGTTGGAATGAGCAGTTCTTC.

This clonotype has only a few counts. This chain links TRBV6-2 or TRBV6-3 with TRBJ2-5; either TRBD1 or TRBD2 may supply D (5 bases each). Germline V gene lookup returns CDR1 MNHEY and CDR2 SVGEGT. V dropped 0 bases and J dropped 2 bases, with 13 bases sitting between them. The CDR3 sequence is 16 residues long. For the CDR3, the DNA is TGTGCCAGCAGTTACTCGATCAACGAGGGGCAAGAGACCCAGTACTTC. This encodes CASSYSINEGQETQYF.

The CDR3 DNA reads TGTGCCAGTAGTGGGTTCTATGGCTACACCTTC. This encodes CASSGFYGYTF. The J gene is TRBJ1-2, the V gene TRBV19; no firm D call. In germline, CDR1 is LNHDA, CDR2 SQIVND (reference sequence). The V end was cut by 5 bases, the J end by 4 bases, with 5 bases between. The CDR3 consists of 11 residues. Drawing the rest from reference TRBV19 and TRBJ1-2, the complete variable domain is DGGITQSPKYLFRKEGQNVTLSCEQNLNHDAMYWYRQDPGQGLRLIYYSQIVNDFQKGDIAEGYSVSREKKESFPLTVTSAQKNPTAFYLCASSGFYGYTFGSGTRLTVV.

A few counts support this clonotype. The chain has TRBV6-1 and TRBJ2-7; 7 nucleotides align to TRBD1. V gave up 8 bases and J gave up 1 base; unmatched junction bases: 2. Germline CDR1 is MNHNS and CDR2 is SASEGT. CDR3 length equals 12 residues. CDR3 bases: TGTGCCAGCCACAGGGGTTCCTACGAGCAGTACTTC. Translated: CASHRGSYEQYF.

There are a few counts of this clonotype. V and J are TRBV3-1 and TRBJ1-3; a possible D gene is TRBD1 (6 bases). This CDR3 has 15 amino acids. Germline CDR1 LGHDT, CDR2 YNNKEL (reference sequence). V lost 7 bases and J 0 bases, leaving 13 bases between the germline ends. CDR3 sequence (DNA): TGTGCCAGCAAGAACAGGGAATTCTCTGGAAACACCATATATTTT. It codes for CASKNREFSGNTIYF.

This clonotype was seen a handful of times. This chain links TRBV11-2 with TRBJ1-5; TRBD1 might be the D (6 bases). CDR3 length: 14 amino acids. The germline V gene encodes CDR1 SGHAT and CDR2 FQNNGV. V lost 3 bases and J 6 bases, leaving 12 bases between the germline ends. The CDR3 reads CASSLGGGVQPQHF. CDR3 sequence (DNA): TGTGCCAGCAGCTTGGGGGGCGGGGTTCAGCCCCAGCATTTT.

This clonotype was detected many times. The gene calls are TRBV6-1 and TRBJ2-3; D call uncertain. The CDR3 consists of 13 residues. The V gene lost 8 bases and the J gene lost 6 bases, with 15 bases spanning the gap. Germline CDR1 and CDR2: MNHNS and SASEGT. The CDR3 bases are TGTGCCAGCCGAAGTACAAAGTGGGATACGCAGTATTTT. Translated: CASRSTKWDTQYF.

This chain uses TRBV5-1 with TRBJ2-2; a possible D gene is TRBD2 (5 bases). The CDR3 is 13 residues long. Trimming stripped 4 bases from V and 3 bases from J, with 7 bases between. Germline CDR1 reads SGHRS; CDR2 reads YFSETQ. The CDR3 coding sequence is TGCGCCAGCAGCCCGGAGGACACCGGGGAGCTGTTTTTT. Translating gives CASSPEDTGELFF.

In this sample, this clonotype turned up a few times. The J gene is TRBJ1-4, the V gene TRBV20-1; 10 bases line up with TRBD1. Per germline, CDR1 DFQATT and CDR2 SNEGSKA (reference sequence). This CDR3 region has 13 residues. Trimming took 5 bases from V and 6 from J; bases not matched to a gene: 3. The CDR3 DNA sequence: TGCAGTGCTGGGGGGACAGGGGATGAAAAACTGTTTTTT. Its protein is CSAGGTGDEKLFF.